This TCR beta chain was profiled in a study of blood T cell repertoires in COVID-19. The overall study: T cells, B-cell-depleted T cells, or PBMCs supplied cDNA or gDNA.

Germline V gives CDR1 KGHDR, CDR2 SFDVKD. This CDR3 is built from 15 residues. V shed 2 bases and J shed 10 bases, with 14 bases lying between them. In the study's own analysis: Amplification of reference gene primers provided the estimated nucleated cell counts. TCRdb's table, derived via immunoSEQ multiplex PCR, lists solely in-frame clones and lacks some. The V and J calls and the clone size are those of that table, but D and trimming were determined from the DNA. The sample has 180,000 or so clones, about 87% seen once. The sequenced sample was peripheral blood. The source of this sequence is a man younger than 35 with active or convalescent COVID-19. The rearrangement joins TRBV24-1 to TRBJ1-6; perhaps TRBD1 as D (5 bases). As DNA, the CDR3 is TGTGCCACCAGTGATTCGCGAAGGGGTGGATCACCCCTCCACTTT. It specifies CATSDSRRGGSPLHF.